These 8 T cell receptor beta chains came from one sample sequenced in a study of T cells in Graves' hyperthyroidism and ophthalmopathy. Amplified TCR beta CDR3 regions came from RNA transcripts. Carried out on the TCR CDR3, a first-round RT-PCR used the HTBI primer set. TCRdb re-called the multiplex PCR reads through MiXCR, storing one row per CDR3 protein. There are approximately 300,000 distinct CDR3 sequences in the sample; 15% to 20% occur only once, and over 50% lies in the top ten. Sequenced: blood. The receptors were gathered from an older woman with Graves' ophthalmopathy.

This clonotype has a count of ten or more. This CDR3 reads CASSLRTALYEQYF. The CDR3 nucleotides are TGTGCCAGCAGTTTAAGGACAGCGCTTTACGAGCAGTACTTC. This chain links TRBV28 with TRBJ2-7, with D possibly matching TRBD1 (6 bases). CDR1 and CDR2 (germline): MDHEN, SYDVKM. V gave up 2 bases and J gave up 4 bases, with 12 bases separating them. This CDR3 comprises 14 residues.

This clonotype appeared a few times. The rearrangement uses TRBV27 and TRBJ2-7; D gene uncertain. This CDR3 spans 14 amino acids. The germline gives CDR1 MNHEY, CDR2 SMNVEV (reference sequence). V was pared by 2 bases and J by 0 bases, with 8 bases between. The CDR3 bases are TGTGCCAGCAGTTTAAACCCGAGCTCCTACGAGCAGTACTTC. It codes for CASSLNPSSYEQYF.

V is TRBV6-4 and J is TRBJ2-1, with 9 bases matching TRBD2. The J call may be in error: the DNA end matches TRBJ2-7 better. The V gene's germline CDR1 is MRHNA and CDR2 SNTAGT. There are 15 residues in the CDR3. CDR3 in DNA: TGTGCCAGCATCCGAAGCGGGGGGCACTACAATGAGCAGTACTTC. This gives the protein CASIRSGGHYNEQYF.

Comments on this clonotype: This may stem from a read error, because a much larger clone lies one nucleotide away. The rearrangement uses TRBV28 and TRBJ2-3; 8 nucleotides match TRBD2. From germline, CDR1 is MDHEN and CDR2 SYDVKM. There are 15 residues in the CDR3. The CDR3 loop is CASRLGAGDTDTQYF. CDR3 DNA: TGTGCCAGCCGTTTAGGAGCGGGGGACACAGATACGCAGTATTTT.

The rearrangement uses TRBV4-1 and TRBJ2-7; TRBD1 agrees at 8 bases. Germline V gene sequence: CDR1 MGHRA, CDR2 YSYEKL. There are 15 residues in the CDR3. V shed 2 bases, J shed 5 bases, and the junction held 8 bases outside the gene matches. DNA of the CDR3: TGCGCCAGCAGCCAACGGACAGGGCGCAGCGACGAGCAGTACTTC. Its translation is CASSQRTGRSDEQYF.

This clonotype was observed many times. The rearrangement links TRBV27 to TRBJ2-2; TRBD1 is a possible D gene (5 bases). CDR3 length: 15 amino acids. Germline CDR1 is MNHEY and CDR2 is SMNVEV (reference sequence). Trimming pared 5 bases from V and 8 bases from J, leaving 18 bases between. CDR3 nucleotide sequence: TGTGCCAGCAGTGCTTTGGCCCTCAGGGATGGGGAGCTGTTTTTT. It translates to CASSALALRDGELFF.

The rearrangement uses TRBV7-8 and TRBJ1-5; TRBD1 matches at 11 bases. The germline CDR1 and CDR2 sequences are SGHVS and FQNEAQ. The length of the CDR3 is 16 residues. J was trimmed by 5 bases and V by 5 bases; bases with no gene match: 8. This CDR3 reads CASSPRDRGWDQPQHF. The CDR3 nucleotides read TGTGCCAGCAGCCCTCGGGACAGGGGGTGGGATCAGCCCCAGCATTTT.

Ten or more counts support this clonotype. The chain links TRBV28 to TRBJ2-7, with a tentative D call TRBD2 (5 bases). V lost 6 bases and J lost 5, with 11 bases in between. The CDR3 runs 12 residues. The germline V gene has CDR1 MDHEN and CDR2 SYDVKM. The CDR3 DNA follows: TGTGCCAGCAGCACCGGACTCGACGAGCAGTACTTC. Translation: CASSTGLDEQYF. The complete variable domain, with remaining parts taken from reference TRBV28 and TRBJ2-7, reads DVKVTQSSRYLVKRTGEKVFLECVQDMDHENMFWYRQDPGLGLRLIYFSYDVKMKEKGDIPEGYSVSREKKERFSLILESASTNQTSMYLCASSTGLDEQYFGPGTRLTVT.